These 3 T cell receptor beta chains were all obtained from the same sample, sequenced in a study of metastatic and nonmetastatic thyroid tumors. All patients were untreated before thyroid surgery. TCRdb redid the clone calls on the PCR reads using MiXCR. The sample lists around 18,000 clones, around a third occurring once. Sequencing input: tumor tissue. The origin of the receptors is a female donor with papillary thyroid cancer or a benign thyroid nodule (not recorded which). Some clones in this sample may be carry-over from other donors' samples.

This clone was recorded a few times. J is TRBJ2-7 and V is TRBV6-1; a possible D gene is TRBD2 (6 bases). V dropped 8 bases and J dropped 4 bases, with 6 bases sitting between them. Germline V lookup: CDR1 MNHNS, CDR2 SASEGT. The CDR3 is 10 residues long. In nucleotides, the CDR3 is TGTGCCAGCCGGGGGTACGAGCAGTACTTC. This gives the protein CASRGYEQYF.

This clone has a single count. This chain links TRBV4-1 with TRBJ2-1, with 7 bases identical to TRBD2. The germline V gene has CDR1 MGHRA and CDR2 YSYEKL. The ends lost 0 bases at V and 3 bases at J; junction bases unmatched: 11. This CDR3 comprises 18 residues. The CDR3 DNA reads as TGCGCCAGCAGCCAAGATAAGAAAATTGGGACTAACTACAATGAGCAGTTCTTC. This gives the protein CASSQDKKIGTNYNEQFF.

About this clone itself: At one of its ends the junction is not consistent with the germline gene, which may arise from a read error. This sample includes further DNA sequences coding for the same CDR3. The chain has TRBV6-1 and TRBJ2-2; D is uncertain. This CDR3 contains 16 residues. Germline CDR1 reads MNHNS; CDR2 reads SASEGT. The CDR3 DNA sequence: TGTGCCAGCAGGCCTATAGGCACCCCGAACACAGGGGAGCTGTTTTTT. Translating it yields CASRPIGTPNTGELFF.